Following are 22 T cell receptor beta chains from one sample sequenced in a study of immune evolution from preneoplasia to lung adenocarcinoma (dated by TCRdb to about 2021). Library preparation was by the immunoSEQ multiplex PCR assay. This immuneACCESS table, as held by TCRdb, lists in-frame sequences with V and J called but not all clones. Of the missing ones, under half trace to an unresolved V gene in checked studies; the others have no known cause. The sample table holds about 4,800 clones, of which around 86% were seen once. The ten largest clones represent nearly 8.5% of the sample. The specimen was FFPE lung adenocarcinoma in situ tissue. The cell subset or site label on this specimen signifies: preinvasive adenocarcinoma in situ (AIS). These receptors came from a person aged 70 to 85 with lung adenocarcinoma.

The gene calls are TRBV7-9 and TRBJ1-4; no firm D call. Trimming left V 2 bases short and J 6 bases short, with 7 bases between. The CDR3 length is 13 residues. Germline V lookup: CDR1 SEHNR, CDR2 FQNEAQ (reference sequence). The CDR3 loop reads CASSLLGDEKLFF. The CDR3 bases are TGTGCCAGCAGCTTACTAGGTGATGAAAAACTGTTTTTT.

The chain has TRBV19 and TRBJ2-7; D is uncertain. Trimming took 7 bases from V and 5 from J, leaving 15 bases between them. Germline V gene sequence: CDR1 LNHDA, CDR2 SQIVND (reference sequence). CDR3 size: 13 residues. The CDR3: CASKGPSFHEQYF. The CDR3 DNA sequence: TGTGCCAGTAAAGGGCCTAGTTTCCACGAGCAGTACTTC.

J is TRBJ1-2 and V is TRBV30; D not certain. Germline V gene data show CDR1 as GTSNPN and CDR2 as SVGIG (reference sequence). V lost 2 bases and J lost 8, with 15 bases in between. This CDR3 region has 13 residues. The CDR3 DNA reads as TGTGCCTGGAGTTCTGAACGACGGGGAGGCTACACCTTC. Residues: CAWSSERRGGYTF.

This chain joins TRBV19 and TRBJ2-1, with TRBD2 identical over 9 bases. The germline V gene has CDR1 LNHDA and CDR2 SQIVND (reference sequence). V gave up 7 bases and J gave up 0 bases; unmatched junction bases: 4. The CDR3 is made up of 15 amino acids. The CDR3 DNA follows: TGTGCCAGTATAGGCGGGAGGGCCTCCTACAATGAGCAGTTCTTC. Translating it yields CASIGGRASYNEQFF.

The CDR3 DNA sequence: TGTGCCAGCAGCAAACGGCGGACAGTTCAAGATACGCAGTATTTT. Amino acid sequence: CASSKRRTVQDTQYF. This chain uses TRBV21-1 with TRBJ2-3; the table's D call, TRBD1, was not checked against the DNA. TRBV21-1 is described as a pseudogene. The CDR3 loop spans 15 amino acids.

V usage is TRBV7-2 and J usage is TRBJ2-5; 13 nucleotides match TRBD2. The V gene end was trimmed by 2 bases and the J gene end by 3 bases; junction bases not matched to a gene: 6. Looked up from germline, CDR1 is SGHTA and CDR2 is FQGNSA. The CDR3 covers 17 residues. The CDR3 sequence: CASSLYPGLAGEETQYF. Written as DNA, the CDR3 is TGTGCCAGCAGCTTATACCCCGGACTAGCGGGGGAAGAGACCCAGTACTTC.

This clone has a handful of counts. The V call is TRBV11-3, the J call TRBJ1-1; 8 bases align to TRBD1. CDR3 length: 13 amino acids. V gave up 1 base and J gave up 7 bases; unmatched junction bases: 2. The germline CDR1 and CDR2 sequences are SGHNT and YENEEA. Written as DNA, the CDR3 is TGTGCCAGCAGCTTAGGGACAGGGCGTGAAGCTTTCTTT. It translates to CASSLGTGREAFF.

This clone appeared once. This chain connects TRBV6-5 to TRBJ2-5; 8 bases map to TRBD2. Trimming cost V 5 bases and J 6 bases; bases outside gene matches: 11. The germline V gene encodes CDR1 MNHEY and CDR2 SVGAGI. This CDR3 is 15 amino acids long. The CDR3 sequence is CASSPLIAGGKTQYF. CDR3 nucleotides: TGTGCCAGCAGTCCCCTGATTGCGGGGGGTAAGACCCAGTACTTC.

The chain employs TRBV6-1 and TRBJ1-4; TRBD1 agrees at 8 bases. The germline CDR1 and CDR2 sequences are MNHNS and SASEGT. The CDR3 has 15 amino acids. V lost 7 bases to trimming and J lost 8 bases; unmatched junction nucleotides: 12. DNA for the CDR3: TGTGCCAGCACCCCCGCGGACAGGGTTCGAGAAAAACTGTTTTTT. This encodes CASTPADRVREKLFF.

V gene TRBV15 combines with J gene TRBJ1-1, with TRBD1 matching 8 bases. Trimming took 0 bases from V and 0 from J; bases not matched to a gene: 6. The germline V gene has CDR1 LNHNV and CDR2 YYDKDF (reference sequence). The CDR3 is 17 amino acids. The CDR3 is CATSRDLAGGLNTEAFF. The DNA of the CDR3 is TGTGCCACCAGCAGAGATCTGGCAGGGGGCCTGAACACTGAAGCTTTCTTT.

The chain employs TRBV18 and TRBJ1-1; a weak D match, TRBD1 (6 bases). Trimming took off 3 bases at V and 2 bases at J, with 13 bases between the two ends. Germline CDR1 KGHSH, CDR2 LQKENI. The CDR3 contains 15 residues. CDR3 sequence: CASSPAGVSNTEAFF. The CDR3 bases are TGTGCCAGCTCACCGGCAGGGGTTAGTAACACTGAAGCTTTCTTT.

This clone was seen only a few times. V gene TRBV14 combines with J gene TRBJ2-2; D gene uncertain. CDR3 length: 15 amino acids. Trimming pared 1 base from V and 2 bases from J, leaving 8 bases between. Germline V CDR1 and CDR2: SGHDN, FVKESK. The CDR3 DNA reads TGTGCCAGCAGCCAAGGACTTACCAACACCGGGGAGCTGTTTTTT. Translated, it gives CASSQGLTNTGELFF.

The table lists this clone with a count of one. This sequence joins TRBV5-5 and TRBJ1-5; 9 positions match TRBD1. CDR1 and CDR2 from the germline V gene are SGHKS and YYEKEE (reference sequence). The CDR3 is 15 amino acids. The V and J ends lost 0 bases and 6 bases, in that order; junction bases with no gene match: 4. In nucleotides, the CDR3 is TGTGCCAGCAGCTTGGCGGGACAGGGTGGTCAGCCCCAGCATTTT. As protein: CASSLAGQGGQPQHF.

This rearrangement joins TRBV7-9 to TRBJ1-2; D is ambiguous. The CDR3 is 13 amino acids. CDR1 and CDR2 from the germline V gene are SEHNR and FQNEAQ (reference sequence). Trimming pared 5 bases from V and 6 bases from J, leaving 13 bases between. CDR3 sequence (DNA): TGTGCCAGCAGCCTCGCGATGGTGGATGGCTACACCTTC. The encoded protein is CASSLAMVDGYTF.

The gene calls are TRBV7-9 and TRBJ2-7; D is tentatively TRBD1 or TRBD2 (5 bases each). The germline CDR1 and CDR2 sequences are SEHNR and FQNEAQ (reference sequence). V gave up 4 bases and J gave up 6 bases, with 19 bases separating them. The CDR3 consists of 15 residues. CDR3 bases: TGTGCCAGCAGCTCTCGGGGACCTCAAATTTCCGAGCAGTACTTC. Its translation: CASSSRGPQISEQYF.

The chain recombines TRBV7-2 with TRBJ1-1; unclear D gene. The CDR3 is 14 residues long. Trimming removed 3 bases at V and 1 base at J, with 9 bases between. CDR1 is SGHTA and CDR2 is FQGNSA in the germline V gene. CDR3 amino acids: CASSFKNRNTEAFF. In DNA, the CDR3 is TGTGCCAGCAGCTTCAAAAACAGGAACACTGAAGCTTTCTTT. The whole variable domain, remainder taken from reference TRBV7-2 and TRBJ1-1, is GAGVSQSPSNKVTEKGKDVELRCDPISGHTALYWYRQSLGQGLEFLIYFQGNSAPDKSGLPSDRFSAERTGGSVSTLTIQRTQQEDSAVYLCASSFKNRNTEAFFGQGTRLTVV.

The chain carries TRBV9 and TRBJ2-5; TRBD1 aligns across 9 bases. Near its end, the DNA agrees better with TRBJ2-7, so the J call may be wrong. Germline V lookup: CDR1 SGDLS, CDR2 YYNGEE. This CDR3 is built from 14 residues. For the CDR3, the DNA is TGTGCCAGCTCCCCGGGACAGGGCCCCTACGAGCAGTACTTC. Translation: CASSPGQGPYEQYF.

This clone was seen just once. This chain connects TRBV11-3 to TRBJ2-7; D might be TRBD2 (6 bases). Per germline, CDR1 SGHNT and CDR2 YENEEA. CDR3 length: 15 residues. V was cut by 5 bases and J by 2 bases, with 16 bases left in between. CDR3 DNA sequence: TGTGCCAGCAGCCCCTGGGACTCCAAAGCCTACGAGCAGTACTTC. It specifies CASSPWDSKAYEQYF.

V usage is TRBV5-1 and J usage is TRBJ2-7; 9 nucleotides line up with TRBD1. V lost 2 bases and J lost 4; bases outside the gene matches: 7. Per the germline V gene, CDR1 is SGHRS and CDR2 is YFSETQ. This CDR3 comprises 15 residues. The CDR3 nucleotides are TGCGCCAGCAGCTTCGGGACAGGGTTATTGTACGAGCAGTACTTC. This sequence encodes CASSFGTGLLYEQYF. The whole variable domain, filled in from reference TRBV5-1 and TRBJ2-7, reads KAGVTQTPRYLIKTRGQQVTLSCSPISGHRSVSWYQQTPGQGLQFLFEYFSETQRNKGNFPGRFSGRQFSNSRSEMNVSTLELGDSALYLCASSFGTGLLYEQYFGPGTRLTVT.

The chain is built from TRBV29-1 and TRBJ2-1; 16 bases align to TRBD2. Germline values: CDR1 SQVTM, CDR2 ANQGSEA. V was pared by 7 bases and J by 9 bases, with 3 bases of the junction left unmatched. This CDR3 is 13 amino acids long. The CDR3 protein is CSAGTSGRVEQFF. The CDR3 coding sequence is TGCAGCGCGGGGACTAGCGGGAGGGTTGAGCAGTTCTTC.

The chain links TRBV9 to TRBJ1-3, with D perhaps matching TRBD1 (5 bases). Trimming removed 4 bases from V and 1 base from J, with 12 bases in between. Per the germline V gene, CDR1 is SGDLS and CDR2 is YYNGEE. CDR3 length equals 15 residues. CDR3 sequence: CASSPRQGSGNTIYF. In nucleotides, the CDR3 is TGTGCCAGCAGCCCCCGCCAGGGTTCTGGAAACACCATATATTTT.

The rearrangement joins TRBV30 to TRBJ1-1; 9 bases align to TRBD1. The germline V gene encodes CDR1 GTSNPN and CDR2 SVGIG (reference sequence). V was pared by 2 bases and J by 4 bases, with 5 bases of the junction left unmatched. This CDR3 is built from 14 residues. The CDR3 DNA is TGTGCCTGGAGTCCCGGGACAGGGACCACTGAAGCTTTCTTT. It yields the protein CAWSPGTGTTEAFF.